This T cell receptor beta chain came from a study of control samples from healthy donors and cancer patients. Clones were sequenced by immunoSEQ multiplex PCR, and TCRdb holds only the in-frame ones, with some missing. The table includes 130,000 or so clones, roughly 94% detected once. The receptor's source is a man aged 55 to 69 with colorectal cancer. Sequences were obtained from PBMCs.

Here the CDR3 reads CASTPTAGNTEAFF. The CDR3 coding sequence is TGTGCCAGCACCCCCACCGCGGGGAACACTGAAGCTTTCTTT. This rearrangement joins TRBV6-1 to TRBJ1-1; no firm D call. Germline V gives CDR1 MNHNS, CDR2 SASEGT. Trimming removed 7 bases at V and 1 base at J, with 13 bases between. The CDR3 is 14 amino acids.